Here is one T cell receptor (beta chain) with its context. Its antigen is not known. Sequenced by immunoSEQ multiplex PCR; TCRdb stores in-frame clones only, minus some. The sample contains 150,000 to 200,000 clones, approximately 90% of which appear only once. The CDR3 is 15 amino acids. The trim removed 7 bases at V and 0 bases at J, leaving 7 bases unmatched. Germline loops: CDR1 SGDLS, CDR2 YYNGEE. This sample is drawn from a study of T cell responses to AZD1222 COVID-19 vaccine. Study conclusions and caveats: Sampling that yielded the repertoires occurred only after the peak T cell response. Among AZD1222 vaccinees, only five or six were seropositive at baseline. Of spike-specific TCRs, nearly half reportedly target regions left unmutated in variants. Donors were chiefly white British, with a greater number of females, and clonal diversity was perhaps underestimated.

The clonotype was recovered from an adult who received the AZD1222 COVID-19 vaccine. The J gene is TRBJ1-5, the V gene TRBV9; 7 nucleotides line up with TRBD1. The starting material was peripheral blood, obtained 28 days after the second AZD1222 dose. CDR3 sequence: CASSQGGHSNQPQHF. CDR3 sequence (DNA): TGTGCCAGCTCCCAGGGGGGTCATAGCAATCAGCCCCAGCATTTT.